The present T cell receptor (beta chain) was sequenced within a study of OX40 agonist ivuxolimab in advanced cancers. As for the study in general: Of the participants, about 40% had some prior anti-PD-1, anti-PD-L1 or anti-CTLA-4 therapy, which was allowed. Whole-study results and caveats: Relative to CD4+, CD8+ T cells held more expanded clones on average. The expanded peripheral T cells' antigen specificity was not determined.

V was clipped by 5 bases and J by 1 base, with 8 bases between them. Germline V gives CDR1 SGHAT, CDR2 FQNNGV. This CDR3 comprises 13 residues. This clone was counted a single time. Its antigen is currently unknown. Clones were sequenced by immunoSEQ multiplex PCR, and TCRdb holds only the in-frame ones, with some missing. The sample consists of tens of thousands of clones, 84% of them appearing once. If patients had autoimmune disease history or systemic immunosuppression, they were excluded. The rearrangement joins TRBV11-2 to TRBJ1-1; no definite D call. The sequencing used CD4+ or CD8+ T cells sorted from blood, collected in a trial of the OX40 agonist ivuxolimab. The source of this sequence is an adult with an advanced solid tumor such as melanoma, head and neck, liver or kidney cancer. In DNA, the CDR3 is TGTGCCAGCAGCCATACCGAGAACACTGAAGCTTTCTTT. It yields the protein CASSHTENTEAFF.